This T cell receptor (beta chain) was retrieved from a study of shared clonotypes between healthy human individuals. Whole-study findings and limits: Clonotypes shared by all four donors outscored non-shared clonotypes in generation probability. The study found roughly 5% of naive CD4 clonotypes shared across a few donors. Rarefaction showed sorted-subset sequencing was incomplete despite large depth.

Measured with immunoSEQ multiplex PCR; TCRdb has only the in-frame clones, and not every one. The top ten clones hold 0.95% to 1.5% of a sample with over a million clones, roughly 97% of them seen once. In regard to this clone: Its antigen is currently unknown.

Those who donated were healthy HIV-negative adults, with no recent acute infections or vaccinations reported. Trimming removed 5 bases at V and 4 bases at J, with 9 bases between. The CDR3 is 11 amino acids. Germline V gene sequence: CDR1 DFQATT, CDR2 SNEGSKA (reference sequence). The chain employs TRBV20-1 and TRBJ2-7; D unclear. The origin of this receptor is a man younger than 45 in good health. Sequenced material: naive CD4+ T cells sorted from blood. Subset in this sample: CD45RA+ positively selected. CDR3 DNA: TGCAGTGCTCATTTCATTTACGAGCAGTACTTC. The encoded protein is CSAHFIYEQYF.